This TCR beta chain came from a study of identical twins. Study findings and constraints: Out-of-frame alpha sequences shared between twins exhibited an excess of low generation probability. Models predicted less out-of-frame TCR alpha sharing in monozygotic twins than was found. Out-of-frame beta sequences exhibited a weaker degree of excess twin sharing.

Germline V gene data show CDR1 as SGHAT and CDR2 as FQNNGV. V gave up 5 bases and J gave up 2 bases; unmatched junction bases: 9. The CDR3 runs to 15 residues. TCRdb used MiXCR to reprocess the 5' RACE reads, holding one entry per CDR3 protein. This sample has roughly 490,000 distinct CDR3 sequences; roughly an eighth occur once, and the top ten carry about 1%. Of note for this clonotype: Its target is not known.

This sample also belongs to another study, concerning yellow fever vaccine responses in identical twins. As that study records: Twins' vaccine T cell responses were reported to seem partly convergent and partly personalized.

The source material was CD4+ T cells sorted from blood. The origin of this receptor is a woman between 18 and 29 years old in good health. The chain uses TRBV11-2 and TRBJ2-7, with 7 positions matching TRBD2. The CDR3 reads CASSLLREGTYEQYF. CDR3 nucleotide sequence: TGTGCCAGCAGCCTTCTCAGGGAGGGTACCTACGAGCAGTACTTC. Full variable domain (rest looked up from reference TRBV11-2 and TRBJ2-7): EAGVAQSPRYKIIEKRQSVAFWCNPISGHATLYWYQQILGQGPKLLIQFQNNGVVDDSQLPKDRFSAERLKGVDSTLKIQPAKLEDSAVYLCASSLLREGTYEQYFGPGTRLTVT.